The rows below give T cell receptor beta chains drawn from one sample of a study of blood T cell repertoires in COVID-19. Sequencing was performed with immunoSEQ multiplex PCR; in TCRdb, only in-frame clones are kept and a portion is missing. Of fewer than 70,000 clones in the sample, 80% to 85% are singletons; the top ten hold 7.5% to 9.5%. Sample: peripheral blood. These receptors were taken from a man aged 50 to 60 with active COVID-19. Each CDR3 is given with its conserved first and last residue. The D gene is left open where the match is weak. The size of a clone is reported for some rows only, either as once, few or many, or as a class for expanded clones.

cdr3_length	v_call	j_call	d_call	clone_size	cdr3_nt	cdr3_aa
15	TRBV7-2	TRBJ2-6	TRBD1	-	TGTGCCAGCAGCTTGGGACAGCCTGGGGCCAACGTCCTGACTTTC	CASSLGQPGANVLTF
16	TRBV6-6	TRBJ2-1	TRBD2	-	TGTGCCAGCACCGCCGAAGCTAGCGGGGGTTACAATGAGCAGTTCTTC	CASTAEASGGYNEQFF
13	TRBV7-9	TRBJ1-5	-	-	TGTGCCAGCAGCTGGGGGGAGAATCAGCCCCAGCATTTT	CASSWGENQPQHF
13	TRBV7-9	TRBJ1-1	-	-	TGTGCCAGCAGCAGACAGGAAAACACTGAAGCTTTCTTT	CASSRQENTEAFF
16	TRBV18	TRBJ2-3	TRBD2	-	TGTGCCAGCTCACCGACTAGCGGGGGGCCGGGCGATACGCAGTATTTT	CASSPTSGGPGDTQYF
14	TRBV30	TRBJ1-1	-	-	TGTGCCTGGAGAGGGGACTTGTGGGGATCTGAAGCTTTCTTT	CAWRGDLWGSEAFF
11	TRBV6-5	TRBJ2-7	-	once	TGTGCCAGCAACAGGCCCTACGAGCAGTACTTC	CASNRPYEQYF
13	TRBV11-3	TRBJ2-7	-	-	TGTGCCAGCAGCTTAGGGTGGGGCGACGAGCAGTACTTC	CASSLGWGDEQYF
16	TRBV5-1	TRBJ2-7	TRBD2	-	TGCGCCAGCAGCTTACTAGCGGGTCCGCCCTCCTACGAGCAGTACTTC	CASSLLAGPPSYEQYF
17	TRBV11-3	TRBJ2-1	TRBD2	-	TGTGCCAGCAGCCCAACGACCAGGACTAGCGTTGACAATGAGCAGTTCTTC	CASSPTTRTSVDNEQFF
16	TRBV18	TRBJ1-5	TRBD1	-	TGTGCCAGCTCACCATCTGGACAGGGTGGCAATCAGCCCCAGCATTTT	CASSPSGQGGNQPQHF
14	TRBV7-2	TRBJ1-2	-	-	TGTGCCAGCAGCTTAGCGCGAGGGAACTATGGCTACACCTTC	CASSLARGNYGYTF
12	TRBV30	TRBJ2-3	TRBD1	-	TGTGCCTTCATCCAGGGGGCCGATACGCAGTATTTT	CAFIQGADTQYF
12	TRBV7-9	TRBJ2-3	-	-	TGTGCCAGCAGCTCCGGCACAGATACGCAGTATTTT	CASSSGTDTQYF
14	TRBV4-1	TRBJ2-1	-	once	TGCGCCAGCAGCCAAGAGGGCGTCTACAATGAGCAGTTCTTC	CASSQEGVYNEQFF
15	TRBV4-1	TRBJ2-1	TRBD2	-	TGCGCCAGCAGCCGCTCCGGGACTAGCGGAAATGAGCAGTTCTTC	CASSRSGTSGNEQFF
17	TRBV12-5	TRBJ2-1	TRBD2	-	TGTGCTAGTGGTTCACCCGGGGGGGGAAGCTCCTACAATGAGCAGTTCTTC	CASGSPGGGSSYNEQFF
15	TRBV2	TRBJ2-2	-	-	TGTGCCAGCAGCGAACACAGGGCGAACACCGGGGAGCTGTTTTTT	CASSEHRANTGELFF
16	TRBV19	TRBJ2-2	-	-	TGTGCCAGTAGCCTCGACTGGTCCCCGGCGGGCCGGGAGCTGTTTTTT	CASSLDWSPAGRELFF
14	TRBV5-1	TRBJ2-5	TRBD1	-	TGCGCCAGCAGCTCGGACAGGGCCGGGGAGACCCAGTACTTC	CASSSDRAGETQYF
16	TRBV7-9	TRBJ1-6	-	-	TGTGCCAGCAGCGCAGGACCAAGAATGGGAGATACACTCCTCCACTTT	CASSAGPRMGDTLLHF
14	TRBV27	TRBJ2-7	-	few	TGTGCCAGCCAACCGACAGGCACGACCTACGAGCAGTACTTC	CASQPTGTTYEQYF
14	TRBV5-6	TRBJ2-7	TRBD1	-	TGTGCCAGCAGCTTGTGGGACAGACCCCACGAGCAGTACTTC	CASSLWDRPHEQYF
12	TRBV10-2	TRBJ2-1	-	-	TGCGCCAGCAGTGAGTCCCGGGTGATGCAGTTCTTC	CASSESRVMQFF
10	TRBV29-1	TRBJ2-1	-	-	TGCAGCGTCGGTGTCAATGAGCAGTTCTTC	CSVGVNEQFF
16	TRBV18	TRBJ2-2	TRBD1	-	TGTGCCAGCTCATCGACAGGGGTACCCCCCCCCGGGGAGCTGTTTTTT	CASSSTGVPPPGELFF
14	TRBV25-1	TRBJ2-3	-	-	TGTGCCAGCAGGGCTCTCGGAGGTCCAGATACGCAGTATTTT	CASRALGGPDTQYF
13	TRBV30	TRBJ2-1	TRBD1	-	TGTGCCTGGAGCAGGGGGCTTCCCGATGAGCAGTTCTTC	CAWSRGLPDEQFF
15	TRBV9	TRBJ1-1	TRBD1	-	TGTGCCAGCAGCCGTCTGGGACAGACGAACACTGAAGCTTTCTTT	CASSRLGQTNTEAFF
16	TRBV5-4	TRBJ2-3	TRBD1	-	TGTGCCAGCAGCTCTCCCGGGACAGGGATCACAGATACGCAGTATTTT	CASSSPGTGITDTQYF
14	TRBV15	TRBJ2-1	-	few	TGTGCCACCAGTAAACCCGGAGGGGTCCGGGAGCAGTTCTTC	CATSKPGGVREQFF
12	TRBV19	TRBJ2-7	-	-	TGTGCCAGTACCCTAGGGGGGGACGAGCAGTACTTC	CASTLGGDEQYF
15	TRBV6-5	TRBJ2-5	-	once	TGTGCCAGCAACGCCGACAGATGGTTCCAAGAGACCCAGTACTTC	CASNADRWFQETQYF
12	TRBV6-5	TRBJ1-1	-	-	TGTGCCAGCAGTTACCCCCTACAGGAGGCTTTCTTT	CASSYPLQEAFF
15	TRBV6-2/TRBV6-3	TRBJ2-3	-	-	TGTGCCAGCAGTTACTCGGCGGGGAGCACAGATACGCAGTATTTT	CASSYSAGSTDTQYF
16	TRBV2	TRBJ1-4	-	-	TGTGCCAGCAGTGAATTTTTGGGCAGGGGACGTGAAAAACTGTTTTTT	CASSEFLGRGREKLFF
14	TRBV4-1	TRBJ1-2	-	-	TGCGCCAGCAGCCGAGCAGTTCAGGGGTTTGGCTACACCTTC	CASSRAVQGFGYTF